Below, 21 T cell receptor beta chains from the same sample are listed, as sequenced in a study of OX40 agonist ivuxolimab in advanced cancers. TCRdb's copy holds only in-frame clones and misses some; the assay was immunoSEQ multiplex PCR. The sample includes roughly 90,000 clones, roughly 94% of them seen just once. The sequences come from CD4+ or CD8+ T cells sorted from blood, collected in a trial of the OX40 agonist ivuxolimab. The receptor set was obtained from an adult with an advanced solid tumor such as melanoma, head and neck, liver or kidney cancer.

J is TRBJ1-5 and V is TRBV19; D unclear. With 7 bases removed from V and 4 bases from J, the gap between germline ends came to 11 bases. CDR1 and CDR2 (germline): LNHDA, SQIVND (reference sequence). The CDR3 spans 13 residues. This CDR3 is CASNRGWNQPQHF. CDR3 DNA: TGTGCCAGTAATCGGGGTTGGAATCAGCCCCAGCATTTT. Full variable domain (remainder filled in from reference TRBV19 and TRBJ1-5): DGGITQSPKYLFRKEGQNVTLSCEQNLNHDAMYWYRQDPGQGLRLIYYSQIVNDFQKGDIAEGYSVSREKKESFPLTVTSAQKNPTAFYLCASNRGWNQPQHFGDGTRLSIL.

The V call is TRBV6-6, the J call TRBJ2-3; no reliable D call. CDR3 length: 15 amino acids. CDR1 is MNHNY and CDR2 is SVGAGI in the germline V gene (reference sequence). V was shortened by 5 bases and J by 0 bases, with 12 bases between the two germline ends. The CDR3 protein is CASSPGQYSTDTQYF. CDR3 nucleotides: TGTGCCAGCAGTCCGGGCCAGTATAGCACAGATACGCAGTATTTT.

The chain uses TRBV27 and TRBJ2-7; D not certain. Germline CDR1 is MNHEY and CDR2 is SMNVEV (reference sequence). The length of the CDR3 is 14 residues. Trimming left V 0 bases short and J 5 bases short, with 11 bases between. The CDR3 loop reads CASSLSRGDHEQYF. CDR3 DNA sequence: TGTGCCAGCAGTTTATCGAGAGGCGACCACGAGCAGTACTTC.

The gene calls are TRBV7-9 and TRBJ2-5, with D maybe TRBD2 (6 bases). The CDR3 covers 15 residues. CDR1 SEHNR and CDR2 FQNEAQ come from the germline V gene (reference sequence). V lost 6 bases and J 4 bases, leaving 18 bases between the germline ends. The CDR3 DNA reads as TGTGCCAGCAGGGGGGACTGGGAAGAACGAGAGACCCAGTACTTC. Protein product: CASRGDWEERETQYF. The full variable domain, rest sourced from reference TRBV7-9 and TRBJ2-5, is DTGVSQNPRHKITKRGQNVTFRCDPISEHNRLYWYRQTLGQGPEFLTYFQNEAQLEKSRLLSDRFSAERPKGSFSTLEIQRTEQGDSAMYLCASRGDWEERETQYFGPGTRLLVL.

The V gene is TRBV6-1, the J gene TRBJ1-1, with D hard to call. This CDR3 contains 15 residues. V lost 1 base to trimming and J lost 7 bases, with 16 bases between them. CDR1 and CDR2 from the germline V gene are MNHNS and SASEGT. The CDR3 region is CASSEEGLYEDEAFF. The CDR3 DNA sequence: TGTGCCAGCAGTGAAGAGGGCCTGTATGAGGATGAAGCTTTCTTT.

Note on this clone: This specimen includes other DNA sequences encoding the same CDR3. The rearrangement uses TRBV14 and TRBJ2-7; tentative D call: TRBD2 (6 bases). CDR3 length equals 12 residues. Trimming removed 3 bases from V and 3 bases from J, with 6 bases in between. Germline-derived CDR1 and CDR2 are SGHDN and FVKESK. The CDR3 nucleotides read TGTGCCAGCAGCCAGGGGGGCTACGAGCAGTACTTC. Translating it yields CASSQGGYEQYF.

This chain uses TRBV9 with TRBJ1-3; D may be TRBD1 (5 bases). The CDR3 length is 15 residues. The germline gives CDR1 SGDLS, CDR2 YYNGEE. V gave up 2 bases and J gave up 0 bases, with 9 bases separating them. The CDR3 spells CASSVSGGSGNTIYF. CDR3 nucleotide sequence: TGTGCCAGCAGCGTTTCTGGGGGCTCTGGAAACACCATATATTTT.

This clone was detected a few times. V is TRBV19 and J is TRBJ2-7; TRBD1 or TRBD2 may be the D gene (6 bases each). V lost 1 base and J 4 bases, leaving 17 bases between the germline ends. Per germline, CDR1 LNHDA and CDR2 SQIVND (reference sequence). The CDR3 extends over 16 amino acids. The chain's CDR3 is CASSIAGARSPYEQYF. CDR3 bases: TGTGCCAGTAGTATAGCGGGGGCCCGCTCACCTTACGAGCAGTACTTC.

The chain employs TRBV29-1 and TRBJ1-1; D remains unclear. Germline V gives CDR1 SQVTM, CDR2 ANQGSEA. The CDR3 has 11 amino acids. V was clipped by 3 bases and J by 5 bases, with 7 bases between them. The CDR3 bases are TGCAGCGTTGATTTACCGACTGAAGCTTTCTTT. Amino acid sequence: CSVDLPTEAFF.

This chain connects TRBV4-1 to TRBJ2-2, with TRBD2 identical over 9 bases. Germline CDR1 and CDR2: MGHRA and YSYEKL. Trimming took 1 base from V and 3 from J; bases not matched to a gene: 12. The CDR3 is made up of 19 amino acids. The CDR3 coding sequence is TGCGCCAGCAGCCAAGTGACGGTAGGCGGGAGGGCGGACACCGGGGAGCTGTTTTTT. Amino acids: CASSQVTVGGRADTGELFF.

V usage is TRBV9 and J usage is TRBJ2-5; the match to TRBD1 covers 9 bases. After removal of 4 bases from V and 4 bases from J, the junction contained 11 bases not matched to a gene. CDR3 length equals 16 residues. Germline assignment: CDR1 SGDLS and CDR2 YYNGEE. The CDR3 DNA sequence: TGTGCCAGCAGCCCTTCCGGGGGACAGGGACGAGAGACCCAGTACTTC. Translating gives CASSPSGGQGRETQYF.

This rearrangement joins TRBV7-9 to TRBJ1-1; the D is unclear. Trimming took 6 bases from V and 1 from J, leaving 12 bases between them. This CDR3 region has 14 residues. Germline values: CDR1 SEHNR, CDR2 FQNEAQ (reference sequence). The CDR3 here is CASRVYDPNTEAFF. CDR3 DNA sequence: TGTGCCAGCAGGGTATACGACCCGAACACTGAAGCTTTCTTT.

The chain employs TRBV10-1 and TRBJ2-7; D unclear. The germline CDR1 and CDR2 sequences are WNHNN and SYGVQD (reference sequence). With 0 bases removed from V and 6 bases from J, the gap between germline ends came to 15 bases. CDR3 size: 15 residues. The CDR3 protein is CASSESRSLASEQYF. DNA of the CDR3: TGCGCCAGCAGTGAGTCAAGGTCCTTGGCTAGCGAGCAGTACTTC.

The chain carries TRBV14 and TRBJ2-3, with D possibly being TRBD1 or TRBD2 (5 bases each). This CDR3 comprises 15 residues. Germline V lookup: CDR1 SGHDN, CDR2 FVKESK. Deletions cut 0 bases from V and 5 bases from J, with 12 bases between. The CDR3 loop reads CASSQDPGTVDTQYF. The CDR3 bases are TGTGCCAGCAGCCAAGATCCGGGGACGGTAGATACGCAGTATTTT.

The DNA of the CDR3 is TGCGCCAGCAGCTTACGGGGTGGAGGGACTGAAGCTTTCTTT. This sequence encodes CASSLRGGGTEAFF. This chain links TRBV5-1 with TRBJ1-1, with no clear D. Germline loops: CDR1 SGHRS, CDR2 YFSETQ. Deletions cut 2 bases from V and 5 bases from J, with 13 bases between. This CDR3 has 14 amino acids. Together with reference TRBV5-1 and TRBJ1-1, the CDR3 gives the full variable domain: KAGVTQTPRYLIKTRGQQVTLSCSPISGHRSVSWYQQTPGQGLQFLFEYFSETQRNKGNFPGRFSGRQFSNSRSEMNVSTLELGDSALYLCASSLRGGGTEAFFGQGTRLTVV.

The chain couples TRBV11-2 to TRBJ1-3, with unresolved D. The CDR3 is 18 amino acids. CDR1 and CDR2 from the germline V gene are SGHAT and FQNNGV. The V and J ends lost 5 bases and 0 bases respectively, with 20 bases between them. This chain's CDR3 is CASSLPSATGSSGNTIYF. CDR3 nucleotides: TGTGCCAGCAGCCTACCTTCGGCTACGGGAAGCTCTGGAAACACCATATATTTT.

J is TRBJ2-5 and V is TRBV18; no firm D call. CDR1 KGHSH and CDR2 LQKENI come from the germline V gene. V lost 0 bases to trimming and J lost 4 bases, with 6 bases between them. This CDR3 contains 13 residues. The CDR3 protein is CASSPPVTETQYF. The CDR3 nucleotides are TGTGCCAGCTCACCACCGGTCACAGAGACCCAGTACTTC.

This rearrangement joins TRBV5-4 to TRBJ1-2; D not certain. Germline V gives CDR1 SGHNT, CDR2 YYREEE (reference sequence). V lost 1 base to trimming and J lost 3 bases, with 13 bases between them. CDR3 size: 15 residues. CDR3 coding DNA: TGTGCCAGCAGCTTGTATCTAGCAGGCTACTATGGCTACACCTTC. Amino acids: CASSLYLAGYYGYTF.

This chain uses TRBV28 with TRBJ2-2, with a weak D call TRBD1 (6 bases). This CDR3 is 16 amino acids long. The V and J ends lost 5 bases and 0 bases respectively, with 13 bases between them. Germline assignment: CDR1 MDHEN and CDR2 SYDVKM. The CDR3 sequence: CASSPLAGANTGELFF. The CDR3 DNA reads as TGTGCCAGCAGTCCTTTAGCAGGGGCGAACACCGGGGAGCTGTTTTTT.

The sample holds one count of this clone. The V and J genes are TRBV25-1 and TRBJ2-7; 7 positions agree with TRBD2. Germline-derived CDR1 and CDR2 are MGHDK and SYGVNS. The CDR3 is 13 amino acids. Losses at the gene ends were 8 bases for V and 3 bases for J; bases not matched to a gene: 7. The CDR3: CASPPPSGYEQYF. The CDR3 coding sequence is TGTGCCAGCCCCCCCCCTAGCGGCTACGAGCAGTACTTC.

The V gene is TRBV30, the J gene TRBJ2-6, with 7 positions matching TRBD1. V lost 6 bases, J lost 1 base, and 12 bases stayed unmatched. Germline V gene sequence: CDR1 GTSNPN, CDR2 SVGIG (reference sequence). This CDR3 contains 17 residues. CDR3 DNA: TGTGCCTGTAACCGGGACAGATATCCTTCTGGGGCCAACGTCCTGACTTTC. It yields the protein CACNRDRYPSGANVLTF. Based on the CDR3 plus reference TRBV30 and TRBJ2-6, the full variable domain is SQTIHQWPATLVQPVGSPLSLECTVEGTSNPNLYWYRQAAGRGLQLLFYSVGIGQISSEVPQNLSASRPQDRQFILSSKKLLLSDSGFYLCACNRDRYPSGANVLTFGAGSRLTVL.